This TCR beta chain was recovered during a study of long-term antiretroviral therapy in people with HIV. The CDR3 runs 19 residues. V shed 4 bases and J 7 bases; nucleotides not matched to a gene: 16. Germline V gene data show CDR1 as ENHRY and CDR2 as SYGVKD. It was version v3.0 of the immunoSEQ assay that was run at survey level. Sequencing used immunoSEQ multiplex PCR; TCRdb keeps in-frame clones, though not all of them. The top ten clones hold roughly 7.3% of a sample with tens of thousands of clones, 75% to 90% of them seen once. This sample comprised unsorted PBMCs, obtained 0.3 years after starting antiretroviral therapy. V is TRBV10-3 and J is TRBJ2-1; TRBD2 agrees at 13 bases. This sequence originates from a man aged 40-50 years with HIV. The CDR3 region has the DNA TGTGCCATCAGTGGACTAGCGGGAGGTGTAGCCGGTTACAATAATGAGCAGTTCTTC. This codes for CAISGLAGGVAGYNNEQFF.